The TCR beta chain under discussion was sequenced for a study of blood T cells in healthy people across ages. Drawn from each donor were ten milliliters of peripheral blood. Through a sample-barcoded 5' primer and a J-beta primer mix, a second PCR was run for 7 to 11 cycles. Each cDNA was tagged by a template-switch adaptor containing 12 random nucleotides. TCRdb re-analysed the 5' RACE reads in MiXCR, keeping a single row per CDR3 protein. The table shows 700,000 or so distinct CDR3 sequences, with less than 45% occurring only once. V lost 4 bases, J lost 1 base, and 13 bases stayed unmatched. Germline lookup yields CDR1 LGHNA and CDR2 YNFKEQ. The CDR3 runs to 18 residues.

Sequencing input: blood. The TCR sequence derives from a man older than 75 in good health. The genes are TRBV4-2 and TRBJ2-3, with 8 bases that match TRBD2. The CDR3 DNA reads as TGTGCCAGCAGCCTGGGAAAGGGAGCGGGGGTTGGCACAGATACGCAGTATTTT. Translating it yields CASSLGKGAGVGTDTQYF.